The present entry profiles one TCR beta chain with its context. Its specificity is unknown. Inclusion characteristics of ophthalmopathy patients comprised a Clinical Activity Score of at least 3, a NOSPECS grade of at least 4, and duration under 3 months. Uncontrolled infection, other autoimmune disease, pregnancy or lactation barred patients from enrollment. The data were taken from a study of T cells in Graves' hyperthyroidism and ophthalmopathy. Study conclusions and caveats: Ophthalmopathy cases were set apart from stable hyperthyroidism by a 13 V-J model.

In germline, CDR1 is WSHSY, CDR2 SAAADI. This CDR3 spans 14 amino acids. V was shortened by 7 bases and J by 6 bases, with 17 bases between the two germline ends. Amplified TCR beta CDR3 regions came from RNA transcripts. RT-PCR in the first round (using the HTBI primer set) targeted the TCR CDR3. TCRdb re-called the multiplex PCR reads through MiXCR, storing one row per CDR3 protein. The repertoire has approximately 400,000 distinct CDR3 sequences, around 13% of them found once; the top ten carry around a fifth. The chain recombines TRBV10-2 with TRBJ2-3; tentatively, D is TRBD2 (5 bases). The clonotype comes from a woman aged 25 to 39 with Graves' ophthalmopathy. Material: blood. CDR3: CASISSGPPDTQYF. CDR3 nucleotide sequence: TGCGCCAGCATAAGCAGCGGTCCCCCGGATACGCAGTATTTT.